This TCR beta chain stems from a study of T cell responses to AZD1222 COVID-19 vaccine. This clone was picked up a small number of times. The antigen is unknown. Study observations and caveats: Of the AZD1222 recipients, only 6 or 7 were seropositive at baseline. Donors were mostly white British, more females; clonal diversity possibly underestimated. Spike-spanning, vaccine-associated CD4 TCRs were dominant at 160-218 and 743-854.

The protocol was immunoSEQ multiplex PCR, while the TCRdb copy is restricted to in-frame clones and leaves out a portion. The sample contains about 120,000 clones, approximately 90% of which appear only once. In germline, CDR1 is LGHNA, CDR2 YNFKEQ. V was cut by 0 bases and J by 6 bases, with 12 bases left in between. CDR3 length equals 14 residues. This specimen was peripheral blood, taken on day 0 of AZD1222 vaccination. This TCR was sampled from an adult in good health. The chain joins TRBV4-2 to TRBJ2-7, with a weak D call TRBD1 (6 bases). In nucleotides, the CDR3 is TGTGCCAGCAGCCAAGAAAGGGCAGGGGCCGAGCAGTACTTC. This gives the protein CASSQERAGAEQYF.